The present entry profiles one TCR beta chain with its context. Per the authors' pipeline: For nucleated cells, counts were estimated from reference gene primer amplification. Assay: immunoSEQ multiplex PCR; the TCRdb copy retains only in-frame clones and omits some. That table gives V, J and clone size, and the DNA gave D and trimming. The sample holds 210,000 or so clones, 70% to 85% seen once. The Seattle patients joined while their infection was active and were tracked longitudinally afterward. This sample is part of a study of blood T cell repertoires in COVID-19. The origin of this receptor is a woman aged 80 or over with COVID-19, enrolled during active disease. What was sequenced was peripheral blood.

In nucleotides, the CDR3 is TGTGCCAGCAGTTACTCCACACCTGGCTACACCTTC. This codes for CASSYSTPGYTF. The chain recombines TRBV6-6 with TRBJ1-2, with D unresolved. The germline CDR1 and CDR2 sequences are MNHNY and SVGAGI (reference sequence). The CDR3 is made up of 12 amino acids. The germline V and J ends were trimmed by 0 bases and 7 bases, with 6 bases remaining between them.